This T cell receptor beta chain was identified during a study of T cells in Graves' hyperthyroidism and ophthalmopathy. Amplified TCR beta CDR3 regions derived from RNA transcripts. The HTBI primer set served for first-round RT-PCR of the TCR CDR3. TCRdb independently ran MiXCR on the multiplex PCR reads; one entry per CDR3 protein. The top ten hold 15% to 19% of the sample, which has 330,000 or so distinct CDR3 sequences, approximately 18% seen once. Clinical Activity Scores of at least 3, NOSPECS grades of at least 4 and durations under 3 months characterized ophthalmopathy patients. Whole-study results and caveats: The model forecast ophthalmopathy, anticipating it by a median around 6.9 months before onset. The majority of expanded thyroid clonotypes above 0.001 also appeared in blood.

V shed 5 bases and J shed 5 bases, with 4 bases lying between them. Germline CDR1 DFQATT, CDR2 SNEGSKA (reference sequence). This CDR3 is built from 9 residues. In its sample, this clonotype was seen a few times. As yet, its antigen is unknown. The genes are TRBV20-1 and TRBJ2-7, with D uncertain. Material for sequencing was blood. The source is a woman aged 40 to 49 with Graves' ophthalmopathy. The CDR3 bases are TGCAGTGCTGGGAACGAGCAGTACTTC. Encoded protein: CSAGNEQYF.